A single sample is the source of the 29 T cell receptor beta chains below, sequenced in a study of blood T cells in healthy people across ages. Then a second PCR, running roughly 6 to 11 cycles, was carried out with a sample-barcoded 5' primer and a J-beta primer mix. TCRdb recomputed calls from the 5' RACE reads with MiXCR, one row per CDR3 protein. The data show hundreds of thousands of distinct CDR3 sequences, with about 20% seen just once and less than 25% held by the top ten. Specimen: blood. These receptors all stem from a man in his sixties or seventies in good health.

J is TRBJ2-7 and V is TRBV20-1, with 7 bases lining up with TRBD1. J gave up 4 bases and V 0 bases, and 9 bases lay outside the gene matches. Looked up from germline, CDR1 is DFQATT and CDR2 is SNEGSKA (reference sequence). CDR3 length: 15 residues. The CDR3 sequence: CSARDGRDSIYEQYF. CDR3 coding DNA: TGCAGTGCTAGAGATGGTAGGGACAGTATTTACGAGCAGTACTTC.

This clonotype was seen repeatedly, ten times or more. This chain links TRBV7-9 with TRBJ2-1; 10 bases line up with TRBD2. CDR3 length: 16 residues. J gave up 3 bases and V 5 bases, and 7 bases lay outside the gene matches. Germline V lookup: CDR1 SEHNR, CDR2 FQNEAQ (reference sequence). The DNA for the CDR3 is TGTGCCAGCAGCGGGGGACTAGCGACACTCTACAATGAGCAGTTCTTC. This gives the protein CASSGGLATLYNEQFF.

This clonotype occurred a few times. The rearrangement links TRBV3-1 to TRBJ2-3; 8 positions match TRBD2. With 0 bases clipped from V and 4 bases from J, the junction kept 6 bases outside the gene matches. The CDR3 is made up of 16 amino acids. Germline V gives CDR1 LGHDT, CDR2 YNNKEL (reference sequence). As DNA, the CDR3 is TGTGCCAGCAGCCAAGATCTTGCGGGGGGCGCAGATACGCAGTATTTT. As protein: CASSQDLAGGADTQYF.

This clonotype was seen a handful of times. The chain uses TRBV12-3 or TRBV12-4 and TRBJ2-2, with 8 bases that match TRBD2. This CDR3 has 16 residues. Unmatched junction bases numbered 5, after V lost 1 base and J lost 4 bases. The CDR3 region has the DNA TGTGCCAGCAGTTTAGGGGGCGGGAGGAGCACCGGGGAGCTGTTTTTT. It codes for CASSLGGGRSTGELFF.

V gene TRBV6-5 combines with J gene TRBJ1-4, with a possible D match to TRBD1 (6 bases). This CDR3 is 15 amino acids long. V lost 2 bases and J 7 bases, leaving 14 bases between the germline ends. Germline-derived CDR1 and CDR2 are MNHEY and SVGAGI. CDR3 in DNA: TGTGCCAGCAGTTACGGCGGGACACTCTCTGAAAAACTGTTTTTT. Translating it yields CASSYGGTLSEKLFF.

The chain links TRBV11-2 to TRBJ2-7; 14 nucleotides agree with TRBD2. CDR3 size: 15 residues. Germline-derived CDR1 and CDR2 are SGHAT and FQNNGV. Trimming cost V 3 bases and J 7 bases; bases outside gene matches: 5. The CDR3 loop is CASSLGLAGVREQYV. The CDR3 DNA follows: TGTGCCAGCAGCTTGGGACTAGCGGGAGTGCGGGAGCAGTACGTC.

The chain links TRBV9 to TRBJ1-1, with D possibly matching TRBD1 (5 bases). Germline CDR1 reads SGDLS; CDR2 reads YYNGEE. The germline V and J ends were trimmed by 8 bases and 8 bases, with 25 bases remaining between them. The CDR3 runs 15 residues. The CDR3 sequence is CASSPGLTTGTEAFF. The CDR3 nucleotides read TGTGCCAGTTCCCCGGGACTTACTACGGGCACCGAAGCTTTCTTT.

This clonotype was observed a few times. The J gene is TRBJ2-1, the V gene TRBV15; D remains ambiguous. Germline loops: CDR1 LNHNV, CDR2 YYDKDF (reference sequence). The CDR3 loop spans 14 amino acids. The V and J ends lost 0 bases and 4 bases respectively, with 7 bases between them. The CDR3 here is CATSREPGYNEQFF. For the CDR3, the DNA is TGTGCCACCAGCAGAGAACCGGGTTACAATGAGCAGTTCTTC.

This clonotype was recorded a few times. The chain has TRBV14 and TRBJ1-2, with a tentative D call TRBD1 (5 bases). Trimming cost V 0 bases and J 0 bases, with 8 bases left between them. The CDR3 sequence is 15 residues long. Germline assignment: CDR1 SGHDN and CDR2 FVKESK. This CDR3 is CASSQEGPTNYGYTF. As DNA, the CDR3 is TGTGCCAGCAGCCAAGAGGGGCCGACTAACTATGGCTACACCTTC.

This clonotype has more than one count but fewer than ten. The chain uses TRBV9 and TRBJ1-5; 7 nucleotides agree with TRBD1. The CDR3 spans 15 residues. Germline V gene sequence: CDR1 SGDLS, CDR2 YYNGEE. After removal of 2 bases from V and 3 bases from J, the junction contained 5 bases not matched to a gene. DNA of the CDR3: TGTGCCAGCAGCGTTCAGGGGGGGCTCAATCAGCCCCAGCATTTT. Translation: CASSVQGGLNQPQHF.

This clonotype has a handful of counts. The rearrangement uses TRBV10-3 and TRBJ1-5, with D possibly TRBD1 on 6 matching bases. CDR1 and CDR2 from the germline V gene are ENHRY and SYGVKD. Trimming left V 2 bases short and J 2 bases short, with 7 bases between. The CDR3 runs 14 residues. The CDR3: CAISENRGNQPQHF. In DNA, the CDR3 is TGTGCCATCAGTGAGAACAGGGGCAATCAGCCCCAGCATTTT.

The rearrangement joins TRBV7-2 to TRBJ1-5; TRBD1 matches at 8 bases. Germline CDR1 is SGHTA and CDR2 is FQGNSA. This CDR3 is 15 amino acids long. Germline trimming cut 6 bases from V and 2 bases from J; bases unmatched to any gene: 6. CDR3 DNA: TGTGCCAGCAGTTCACAGGGGGGTGGCAATCAGCCCCAGCATTTT. It encodes CASSSQGGGNQPQHF.

This chain uses TRBV9 with TRBJ1-2; no clear D gene. The germline V gene encodes CDR1 SGDLS and CDR2 YYNGEE. V gave up 0 bases and J gave up 2 bases, with 11 bases separating them. CDR3 length: 15 residues. CDR3: CASSVVEAWNYGYTF. The CDR3 DNA reads TGTGCCAGCAGCGTAGTTGAGGCCTGGAACTATGGCTACACCTTC. The full variable domain, in which reference TRBV9 and TRBJ1-2 provide the parts outside the CDR3, is DSGVTQTPKHLITATGQRVTLRCSPRSGDLSVYWYQQSLDQGLQFLIQYYNGEERAKGNILERFSAQQFPDLHSELNLSSLELGDSALYFCASSVVEAWNYGYTFGSGTRLTVV.

The CDR3 nucleotides read TGTGCCAGCAGTTACTCGACAGGGTTTAACTATGGCTACACCTTC. Translated: CASSYSTGFNYGYTF. The J gene is TRBJ1-2, the V gene TRBV6-5; 7 nucleotides match TRBD1. Germline CDR1 and CDR2: MNHEY and SVGAGI. The CDR3 has 15 amino acids. Unmatched junction bases numbered 2, after V lost 0 bases and J lost 1 base.

The chain couples TRBV5-1 to TRBJ2-3, with 13 bases fitting TRBD2. The CDR3 covers 16 residues. After removal of 5 bases from V and 5 bases from J, the junction contained 8 bases not matched to a gene. Germline V gene lookup returns CDR1 SGHRS and CDR2 YFSETQ. The CDR3 is CASREGLAGEIDTQYF. CDR3 DNA: TGCGCCAGCAGAGAAGGACTAGCGGGAGAAATAGATACGCAGTATTTT.

The chain joins TRBV29-1 to TRBJ2-1; 7 positions agree with TRBD2. The CDR3 has 13 amino acids. CDR1 and CDR2 (germline): SQVTM, ANQGSEA. The V and J ends lost 0 bases and 13 bases, in that order; junction bases with no gene match: 9. CDR3 nucleotide sequence: TGCAGCGTTGAAGATTATGGGGGAGGGACTCAGTTCTTC. This translates into CSVEDYGGGTQFF.

The CDR3 loop reads CASSLAPLSSLEQFF. CDR3 bases: TGTGCCAGCAGCTTAGCGCCCCTGAGTAGCCTTGAGCAGTTCTTC. The V gene is TRBV7-2, the J gene TRBJ2-5; D gene uncertain. The last part of the DNA fits TRBJ2-1 better; the J call may be wrong. The CDR3 spans 15 residues. Germline-derived CDR1 and CDR2 are SGHTA and FQGNSA.

The chain combines TRBV7-2 with TRBJ1-2; 9 nucleotides align to TRBD1. Germline CDR1 is SGHTA and CDR2 is FQGNSA. V trimming: 1 base; J trimming: 6 bases; junction bases outside the gene matches: 9. CDR3 length equals 16 residues. The CDR3 DNA is TGTGCCAGCAGCTTAGGGACAGGGGCTGATATTGATGGCTACACCTTC. Its translation: CASSLGTGADIDGYTF.

This clonotype has a handful of counts. CDR3 bases: TGCAGCGTTGAAGTGGGCCTAGGAGGATCCTACGAGCAGTACTTC. It is translated as CSVEVGLGGSYEQYF. This sequence joins TRBV29-1 and TRBJ2-7; D is possibly TRBD2 (5 bases). There are 15 residues in the CDR3. Germline lookup yields CDR1 SQVTM and CDR2 ANQGSEA. V lost 1 base, J lost 1 base, and 14 bases lay in between.

This clonotype was observed a single time. The chain links TRBV11-2 to TRBJ2-1, with D uncertain. The CDR3 extends over 12 amino acids. CDR1 is SGHAT and CDR2 is FQNNGV in the germline V gene. The ends were cut back, 5 bases at V and 9 bases at J, with 11 bases in the middle. Here the CDR3 DNA reads TGTGCCAGCAGCCTGCCAGTGGGTGAGCAGTTCTTC. Protein: CASSLPVGEQFF.

This clonotype showed up just a few times. The chain links TRBV27 to TRBJ1-6; D is unclear. In germline, CDR1 is MNHEY, CDR2 SMNVEV (reference sequence). Trimming left V 3 bases short and J 7 bases short, with 7 bases between. The CDR3 covers 13 residues. The CDR3 spells CASSFSINSPLHF. CDR3 nucleotides: TGTGCCAGCAGTTTCTCCATAAATTCACCCCTCCACTTT.

This sequence joins TRBV12-3 or TRBV12-4 and TRBJ2-3; D remains ambiguous. The CDR3 runs to 15 residues. The ends were cut back, 8 bases at V and 0 bases at J, with 15 bases in the middle. CDR3 protein: CASGDLGRSTDTQYF. DNA of the CDR3: TGTGCCAGCGGAGATCTGGGCCGAAGCACAGATACGCAGTATTTT.

V is TRBV24-1 and J is TRBJ1-2; the D is unclear. The CDR3 extends over 11 amino acids. V lost 9 bases and J lost 4, with 8 bases in between. Germline CDR1 reads KGHDR; CDR2 reads SFDVKD. CDR3: CATADIYGYTF. CDR3 DNA sequence: TGTGCCACCGCTGACATCTATGGCTACACCTTC.

This clonotype was seen repeatedly, ten times or more. The V call is TRBV7-3, the J call TRBJ2-1; 8 nucleotides match TRBD2. CDR1 and CDR2 (germline): SGHTA, FQGTGA. This CDR3 contains 15 residues. The junction had 8 bases not matched to a gene; V was cut back by 3 bases and J by 7 bases. The DNA of the CDR3 is TGTGCCAGCAGCTTCAAAGCGGGAGTTTTTAATGAGCAGTTCTTC. Encoded protein: CASSFKAGVFNEQFF.

The rearrangement joins TRBV12-3 or TRBV12-4 to TRBJ2-3; D is unclear. The V end lost 6 bases, the J end lost 5 bases, and 15 bases lay between the germline ends. The CDR3 loop spans 14 amino acids. The CDR3 DNA sequence: TGTGCCAGCAGCCCTGCTATACGAGGAGATACGCAGTATTTT. Translation gives CASSPAIRGDTQYF.

In its sample, this clonotype was seen a few times. This chain connects TRBV27 to TRBJ2-5; 7 bases line up with TRBD2. The DNA end lines up better with TRBJ2-7; the J call may be wrong. The CDR3 spans 17 residues. Looked up from germline, CDR1 is MNHEY and CDR2 is SMNVEV (reference sequence). CDR3 in DNA: TGTGCCAGCAGTTTACAGGGAGGGATGTCTGTAAAAGGCGAGCAGTACGTC. Translated, it gives CASSLQGGMSVKGEQYV.

The J gene is TRBJ1-2, the V gene TRBV20-1; a possible D gene is TRBD1 (5 bases). Looked up from germline, CDR1 is DFQATT and CDR2 is SNEGSKA (reference sequence). The CDR3 loop spans 11 amino acids. CDR3 residues: CRTGGDYGYTF. In nucleotides, the CDR3 is TGCAGAACGGGGGGTGACTATGGCTACACCTTC.

This clonotype was seen a few times. This rearrangement joins TRBV6-1 to TRBJ1-6; D ambiguous. Germline V gives CDR1 MNHNS, CDR2 SASEGT. The CDR3 runs to 15 residues. The ends were cut back, 3 bases at V and 7 bases at J, with 13 bases in the middle. This CDR3 reads CASSDRTLWNSPLHF. DNA for the CDR3: TGTGCCAGCAGTGACCGGACCTTGTGGAATTCACCCCTCCACTTT.

This clonotype was seen a handful of times. The V call is TRBV5-1, the J call TRBJ1-2, with D tentatively TRBD1 (6 bases). The germline V gene has CDR1 SGHRS and CDR2 YFSETQ. The V and J ends lost 4 bases and 8 bases respectively, with 18 bases between them. CDR3 size: 14 residues. CDR3 DNA sequence: TGCGCCAGCAGCGTAGAGACAGGTGTCGGGGGCTACACCTTC. It translates to CASSVETGVGGYTF.